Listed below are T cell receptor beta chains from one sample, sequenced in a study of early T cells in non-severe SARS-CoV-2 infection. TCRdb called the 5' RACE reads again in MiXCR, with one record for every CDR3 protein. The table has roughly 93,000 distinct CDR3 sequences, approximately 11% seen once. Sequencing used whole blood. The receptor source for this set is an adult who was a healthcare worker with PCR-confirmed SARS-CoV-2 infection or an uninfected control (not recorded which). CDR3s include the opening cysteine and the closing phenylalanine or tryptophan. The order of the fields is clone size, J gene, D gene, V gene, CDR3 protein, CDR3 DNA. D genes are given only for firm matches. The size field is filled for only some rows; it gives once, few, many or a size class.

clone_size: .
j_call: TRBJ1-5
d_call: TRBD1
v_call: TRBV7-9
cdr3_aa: CASSSSSGTGIQPQHF
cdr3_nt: TGTGCCAGCAGCTCAAGCTCCGGGACAGGGATCCAGCCCCAGCATTTT

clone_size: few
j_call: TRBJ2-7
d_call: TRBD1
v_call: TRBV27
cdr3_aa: CASSSSGTGVYEQYF
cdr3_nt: TGTGCCAGCAGTTCCTCCGGGACAGGGGTCTACGAGCAGTACTTC

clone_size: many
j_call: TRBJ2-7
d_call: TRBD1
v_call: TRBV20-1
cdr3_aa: CSAPRDRAYEQYF
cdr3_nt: TGCAGTGCGCCCCGGGACAGGGCCTACGAGCAGTACTTC

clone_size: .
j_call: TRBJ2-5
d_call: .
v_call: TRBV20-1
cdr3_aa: CSPKTYQETQYF
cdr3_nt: TGCAGTCCGAAGACGTACCAAGAGACCCAGTACTTC

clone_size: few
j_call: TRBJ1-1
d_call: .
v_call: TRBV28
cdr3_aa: CASRSLGGAPTEAFF
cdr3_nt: TGTGCCAGCCGGAGCCTAGGAGGGGCCCCCACTGAAGCTTTCTTT

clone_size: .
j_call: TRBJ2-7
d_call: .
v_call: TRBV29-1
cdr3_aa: CSVAGQTYEQYF
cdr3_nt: TGCAGCGTCGCCGGCCAGACCTACGAGCAGTACTTC

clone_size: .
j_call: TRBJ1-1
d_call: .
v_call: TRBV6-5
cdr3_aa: CASSYLNTEAFF
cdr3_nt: TGTGCCAGCAGTTACCTGAACACTGAAGCTTTCTTT

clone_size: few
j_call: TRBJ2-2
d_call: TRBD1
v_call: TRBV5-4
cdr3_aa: CASSLGQGFFTGELFF
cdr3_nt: TGTGCCAGCAGCTTGGGACAGGGGTTTTTCACCGGGGAGCTGTTTTTT

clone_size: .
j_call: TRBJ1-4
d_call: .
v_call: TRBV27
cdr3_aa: CASSTVLGEKLFF
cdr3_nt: TGTGCCAGCAGTACGGTCCTTGGTGAAAAACTGTTTTTT

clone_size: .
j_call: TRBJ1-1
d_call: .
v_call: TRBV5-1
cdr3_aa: CASSLSSGVTEAFF
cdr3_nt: TGCGCCAGCAGCCTGTCCTCAGGGGTCACTGAAGCTTTCTTT

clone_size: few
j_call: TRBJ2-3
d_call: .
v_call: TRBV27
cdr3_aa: CASSLSGRVSTDTQYF
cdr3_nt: TGTGCCAGCAGTTTATCGGGCCGGGTTAGCACAGATACGCAGTATTTT

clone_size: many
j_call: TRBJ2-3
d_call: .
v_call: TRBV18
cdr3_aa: CASSPNGKQTDTQYF
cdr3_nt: TGTGCCAGCTCACCAAACGGAAAACAGACAGATACGCAGTATTTT

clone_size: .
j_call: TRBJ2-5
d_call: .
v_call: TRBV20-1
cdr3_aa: CSARDMASQETQYF
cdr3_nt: TGCAGTGCTAGAGATATGGCATCCCAAGAGACCCAGTACTTC

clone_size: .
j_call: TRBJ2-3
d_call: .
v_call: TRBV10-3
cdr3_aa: CAIRAADTQYF
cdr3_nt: TGTGCCATCAGAGCGGCAGATACGCAGTATTTT

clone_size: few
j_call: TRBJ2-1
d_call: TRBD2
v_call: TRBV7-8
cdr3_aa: CASSHLAGGWFF
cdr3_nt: TGTGCCAGCAGCCACCTAGCGGGGGGGTGGTTCTTC

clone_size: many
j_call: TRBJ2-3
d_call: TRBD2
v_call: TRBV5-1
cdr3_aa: CASSKIAGGPENTDTQYF
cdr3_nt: TGCGCCAGCAGCAAAATAGCGGGAGGGCCAGAAAACACAGATACGCAGTATTTT

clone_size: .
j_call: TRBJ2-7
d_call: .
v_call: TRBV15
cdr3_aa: CATSRDFGRANDYEQYF
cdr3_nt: TGTGCCACCAGCAGAGATTTCGGGCGGGCTAACGACTACGAGCAGTACTTC

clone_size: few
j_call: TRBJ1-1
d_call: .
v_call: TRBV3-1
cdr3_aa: CASSPGSIAFF
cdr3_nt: TGTGCCAGCAGCCCGGGGAGTATAGCTTTCTTT

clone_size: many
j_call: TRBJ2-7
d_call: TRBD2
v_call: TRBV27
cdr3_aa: CASSLGRPGLAGSEQYF
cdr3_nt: TGTGCCAGCAGTCTGGGACGGCCGGGACTAGCGGGGAGCGAGCAGTACTTC

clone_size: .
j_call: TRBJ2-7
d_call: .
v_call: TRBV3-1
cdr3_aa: CASGAGALSYEQYF
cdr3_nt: TGTGCCAGTGGCGCCGGGGCTCTCTCCTACGAGCAGTACTTC

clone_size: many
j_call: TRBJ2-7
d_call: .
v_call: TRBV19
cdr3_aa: CASSIDHAYEQYF
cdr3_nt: TGTGCCAGTAGTATAGATCACGCCTACGAGCAGTACTTC

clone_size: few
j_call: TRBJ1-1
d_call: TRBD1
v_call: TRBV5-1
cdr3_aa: CASMLGQGNTEAFF
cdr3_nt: TGCGCCAGCATGCTGGGACAGGGGAACACTGAAGCTTTCTTT

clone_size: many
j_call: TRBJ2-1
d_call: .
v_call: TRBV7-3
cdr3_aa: CASSPTRAPYNEQFF
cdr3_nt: TGTGCCAGCAGCCCCACACGGGCCCCCTACAATGAGCAGTTCTTC

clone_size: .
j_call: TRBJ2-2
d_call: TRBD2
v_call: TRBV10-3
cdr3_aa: CAISGSSGNTGELFF
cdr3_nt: TGTGCCATCAGTGGGTCTAGCGGGAACACCGGGGAGCTGTTTTTT

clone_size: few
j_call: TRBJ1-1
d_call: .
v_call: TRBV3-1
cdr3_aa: CASSQGGYGTEAFF
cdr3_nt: TGTGCCAGCAGCCAAGGGGGATATGGCACTGAAGCTTTCTTT

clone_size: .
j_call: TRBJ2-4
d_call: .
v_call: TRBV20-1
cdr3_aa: CSARDVELAKNIQYF
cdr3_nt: TGCAGTGCTAGAGATGTAGAGCTAGCCAAAAACATTCAGTACTTC

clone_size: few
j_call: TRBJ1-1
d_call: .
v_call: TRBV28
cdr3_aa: CASRVTALEAFF
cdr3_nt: TGTGCCAGCAGGGTAACCGCTCTTGAAGCTTTCTTT

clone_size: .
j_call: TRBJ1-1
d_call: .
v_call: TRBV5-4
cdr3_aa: CASSLDGTEAFF
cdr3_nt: TGTGCCAGCAGCTTGGATGGCACTGAAGCTTTCTTT

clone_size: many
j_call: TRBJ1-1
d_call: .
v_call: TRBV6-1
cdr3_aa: CATGGRGSLNTEAFF
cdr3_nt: TGTGCCACCGGGGGGAGAGGCAGTCTAAACACTGAAGCTTTCTTT

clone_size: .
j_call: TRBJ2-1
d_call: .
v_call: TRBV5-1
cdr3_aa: CASSSDPDNEQFF
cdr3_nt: TGCGCCAGCAGCTCGGACCCTGACAATGAGCAGTTCTTC